The text below deals with one T cell receptor (beta chain). Libraries were prepared by immunoSEQ multiplex PCR; TCRdb keeps only in-frame clonotypes and omits some of them. The table includes 25,000 to 35,000 clones, approximately 80% detected once. The time point here: cycle 4 day 1 (C4D1), after 6 weeks of nivolumab. With no exception, relapse followed autologous stem cell transplantation in all patients, and brentuximab vedotin exposure varied. The CD4+ T cells used were purified from thawed PBMCs through magnetic negative selection. The data were taken from a study of PD-1 blockade in classical Hodgkin lymphoma. Study in general: Nivolumab was given intravenously to patients at 3 mg/kg every 2 weeks.

Sequences were derived from CD4+ T cells from blood, sampled before the fourth cycle of nivolumab. This clonotype was sampled from a human donor with classical Hodgkin lymphoma.

CDR3 loop: CASSGGGGISTEAFF. The DNA for the CDR3 is TGTGCCAGCAGTGGGGGGGGTGGGATTAGCACTGAAGCTTTCTTT. V and J are TRBV28 and TRBJ1-1; D possibly corresponds to TRBD1 (5 bases). CDR3 length: 15 amino acids. CDR1 and CDR2 from the germline V gene are MDHEN and SYDVKM. The V gene lost 5 bases and the J gene lost 4 bases, with 17 bases spanning the gap.